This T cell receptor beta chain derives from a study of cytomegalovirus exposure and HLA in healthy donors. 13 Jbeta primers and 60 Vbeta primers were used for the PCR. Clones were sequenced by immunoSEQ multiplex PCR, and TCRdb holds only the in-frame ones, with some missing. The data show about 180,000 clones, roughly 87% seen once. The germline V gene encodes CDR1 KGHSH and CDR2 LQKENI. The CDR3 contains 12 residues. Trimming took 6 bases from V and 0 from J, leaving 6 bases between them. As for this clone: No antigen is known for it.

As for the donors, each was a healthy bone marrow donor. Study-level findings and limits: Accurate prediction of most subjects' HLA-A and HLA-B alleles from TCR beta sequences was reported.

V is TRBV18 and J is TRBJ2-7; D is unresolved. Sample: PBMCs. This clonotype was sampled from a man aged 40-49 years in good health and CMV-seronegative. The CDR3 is CASSLISYEQYF. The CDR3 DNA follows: TGTGCCAGCTCCCTAATCTCCTACGAGCAGTACTTC.